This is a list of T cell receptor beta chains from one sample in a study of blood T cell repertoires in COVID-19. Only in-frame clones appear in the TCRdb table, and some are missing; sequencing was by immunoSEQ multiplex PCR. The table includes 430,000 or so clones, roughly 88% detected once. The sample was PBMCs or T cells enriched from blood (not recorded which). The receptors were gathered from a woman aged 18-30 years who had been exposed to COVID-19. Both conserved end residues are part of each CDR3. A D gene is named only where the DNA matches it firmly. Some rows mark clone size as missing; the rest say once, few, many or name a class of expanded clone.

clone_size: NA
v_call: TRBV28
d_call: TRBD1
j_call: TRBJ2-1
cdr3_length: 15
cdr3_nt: TGTGCCAGCAGTTCCGCCGGGACAGGGGACCTGGAGCAGTTCTTC
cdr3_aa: CASSSAGTGDLEQFF

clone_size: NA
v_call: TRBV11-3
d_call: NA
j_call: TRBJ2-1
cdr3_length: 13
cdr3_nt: TGTGCCAGCAGCCCAAGGTATTCGGGTGAGCAGTTCTTC
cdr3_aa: CASSPRYSGEQFF

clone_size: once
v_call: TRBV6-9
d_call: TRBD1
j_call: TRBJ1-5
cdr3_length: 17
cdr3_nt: TGTGCCAGCAGTTTCCGGGACAGGGAATTTAGCAATCAGCCCCAGCATTTT
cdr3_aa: CASSFRDREFSNQPQHF

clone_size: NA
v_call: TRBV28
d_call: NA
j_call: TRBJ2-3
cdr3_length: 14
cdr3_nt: TGTGCCAGCAGTAGACTAGGAGGCACAGATACGCAGTATTTT
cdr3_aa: CASSRLGGTDTQYF

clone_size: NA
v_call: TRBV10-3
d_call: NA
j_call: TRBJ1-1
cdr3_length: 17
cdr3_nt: TGTGCCAACCGACCTCCCGAGCCGAATTTCCAGGTCACTGAAGCTTTCTTT
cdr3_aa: CANRPPEPNFQVTEAFF

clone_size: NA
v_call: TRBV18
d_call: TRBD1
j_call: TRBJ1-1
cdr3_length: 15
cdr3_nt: TGTGCCAGCTCACCTGGTGGACAGGGGAGGACTGAAGCTTTCTTT
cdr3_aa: CASSPGGQGRTEAFF

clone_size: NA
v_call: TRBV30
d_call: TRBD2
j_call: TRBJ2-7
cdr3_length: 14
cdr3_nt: TGTGCCTGGAGTGGCGGGGGAGCCAGGTACGAGCAGTACTTC
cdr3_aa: CAWSGGGARYEQYF

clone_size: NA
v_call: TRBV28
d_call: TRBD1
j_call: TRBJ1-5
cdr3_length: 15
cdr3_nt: TGTGCCAGCAGCCCTAGAATGAACAGGGGAAGGCCCCAGCATTTT
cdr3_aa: CASSPRMNRGRPQHF

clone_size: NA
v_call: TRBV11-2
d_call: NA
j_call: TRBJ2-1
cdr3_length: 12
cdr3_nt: TGTGCCAGCCGCCATGATCGGTACGAGCAGTTCTTC
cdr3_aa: CASRHDRYEQFF

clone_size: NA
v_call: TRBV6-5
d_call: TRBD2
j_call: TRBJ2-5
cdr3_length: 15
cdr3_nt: TGTGCCAGCAGGCGAGCGGGAGTACGGGTAGAGACCCAGTACTTC
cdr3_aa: CASRRAGVRVETQYF

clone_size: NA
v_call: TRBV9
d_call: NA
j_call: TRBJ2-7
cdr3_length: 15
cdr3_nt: TGTGCCAGCAGCGTATACCGGGACTCATTCTACGAGCAGTACTTC
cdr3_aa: CASSVYRDSFYEQYF

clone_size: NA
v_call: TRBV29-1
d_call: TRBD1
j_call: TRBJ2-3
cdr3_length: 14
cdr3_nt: TGCAGCGCCGACCGGGACAGTAGCACAGATACGCAGTATTTT
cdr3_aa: CSADRDSSTDTQYF

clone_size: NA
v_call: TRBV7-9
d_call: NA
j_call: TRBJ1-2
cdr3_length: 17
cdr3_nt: TGTGCCAGCAGCATATCAGGGTCTGGTGGACGAACATGGGGCTACACCTTC
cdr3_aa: CASSISGSGGRTWGYTF

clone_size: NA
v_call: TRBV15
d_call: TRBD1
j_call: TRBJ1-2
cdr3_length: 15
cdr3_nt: TGTGCCACCAGCAGGGACAGGCACACCAACTATGGCTACACCTTC
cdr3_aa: CATSRDRHTNYGYTF

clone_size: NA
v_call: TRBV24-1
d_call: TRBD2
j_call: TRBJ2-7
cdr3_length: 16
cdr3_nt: TGTGCCACCAGTGACCCCGGGACTAGCGGATACTACGAGCAGTACTTC
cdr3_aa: CATSDPGTSGYYEQYF

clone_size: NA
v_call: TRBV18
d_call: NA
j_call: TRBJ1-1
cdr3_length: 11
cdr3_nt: TGTGCCAGCTCCCCCACATCTGAAGCTTTCTTT
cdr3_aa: CASSPTSEAFF

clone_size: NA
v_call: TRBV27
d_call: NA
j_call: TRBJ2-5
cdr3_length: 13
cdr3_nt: TGTGCCAGCAGTTTACTGGGGGCAGAGACCCAGTACTTC
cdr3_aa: CASSLLGAETQYF

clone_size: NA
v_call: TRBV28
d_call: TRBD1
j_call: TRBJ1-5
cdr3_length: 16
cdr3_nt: TGTGCCAGCAACCTAGGACAGGTAAATAGCAATCAGCCCCAGCATTTT
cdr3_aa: CASNLGQVNSNQPQHF

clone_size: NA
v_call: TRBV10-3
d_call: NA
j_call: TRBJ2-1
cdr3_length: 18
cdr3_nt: TGTGCCATCGGTGGTATCAAGGAGGACCGCGGAAGCTACAATGAGCAGTTCTTC
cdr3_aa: CAIGGIKEDRGSYNEQFF

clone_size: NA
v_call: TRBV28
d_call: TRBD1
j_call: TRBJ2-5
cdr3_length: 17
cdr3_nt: TGTGCCAGCAGTCCCAATGAACACGACAGGGGCCAAGAGACCCAGTACTTC
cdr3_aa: CASSPNEHDRGQETQYF

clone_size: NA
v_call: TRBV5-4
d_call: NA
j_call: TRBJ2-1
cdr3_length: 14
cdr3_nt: TGTGCCACCCAAGGGGGTGATCCTTTGGGTGAGCAGTTCTTC
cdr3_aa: CATQGGDPLGEQFF

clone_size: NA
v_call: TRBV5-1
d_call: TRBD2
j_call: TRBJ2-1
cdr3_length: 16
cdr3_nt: TGCGCCAGCAGCACCTTGACTAGCGGGAGGATGAATGAGCAGTTCTTC
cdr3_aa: CASSTLTSGRMNEQFF

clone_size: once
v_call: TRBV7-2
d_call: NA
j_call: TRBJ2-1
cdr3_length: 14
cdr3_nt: TGTGCCAGCAGCCCATACCCGTGGAGCAATGAGCAGTTCTTC
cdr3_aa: CASSPYPWSNEQFF

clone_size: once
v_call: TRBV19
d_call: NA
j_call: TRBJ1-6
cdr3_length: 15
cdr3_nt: TGTGCCAGTAGCCCGGGACAAACTTATAATTCACCCCTCCACTTT
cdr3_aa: CASSPGQTYNSPLHF

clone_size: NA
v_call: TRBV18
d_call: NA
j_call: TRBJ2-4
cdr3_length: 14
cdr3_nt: TGTGCCAGCTCACCAGTCGCGGGTGCAAACATTCAGTACTTC
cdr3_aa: CASSPVAGANIQYF

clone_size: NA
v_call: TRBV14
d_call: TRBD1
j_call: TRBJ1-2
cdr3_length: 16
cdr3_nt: TGTGCCAGCAGCCAAGCTGGGACAGGGGCTTTCTATGGCTACACCTTC
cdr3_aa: CASSQAGTGAFYGYTF

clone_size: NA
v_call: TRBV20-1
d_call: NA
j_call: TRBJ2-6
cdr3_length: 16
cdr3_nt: TGCAGTGCTAGTGATGTTTCGGGAACTGGGGCCAACGTCCTGACTTTC
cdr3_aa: CSASDVSGTGANVLTF

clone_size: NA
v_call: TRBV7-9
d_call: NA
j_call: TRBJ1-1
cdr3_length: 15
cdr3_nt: TGTGCCAGCAGCTCGAACAGGGATCGGACCACTGAAGCTTTCTTT
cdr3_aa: CASSSNRDRTTEAFF

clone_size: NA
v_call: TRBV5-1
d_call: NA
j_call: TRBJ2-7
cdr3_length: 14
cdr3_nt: TGCGCCAGCAGCCCTAGGACTGATACCTACGAGCAGTACTTC
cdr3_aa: CASSPRTDTYEQYF

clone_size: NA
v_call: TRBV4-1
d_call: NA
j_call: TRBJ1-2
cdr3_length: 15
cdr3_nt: TGCGCCAGCAGCCAAGGACAGGCGAGTCTCTATGGCTACACCTTC
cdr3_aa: CASSQGQASLYGYTF

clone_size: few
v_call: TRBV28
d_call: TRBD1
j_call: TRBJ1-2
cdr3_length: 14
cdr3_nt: TGTGCCAGCAGCAGGACAGGGGGATCCTATGGCTACACCTTC
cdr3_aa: CASSRTGGSYGYTF

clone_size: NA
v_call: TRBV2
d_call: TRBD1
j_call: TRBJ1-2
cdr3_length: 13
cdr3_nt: TGTGCCAGCAGTAGGACAGGAGGCTATGGCTACACCTTC
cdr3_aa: CASSRTGGYGYTF

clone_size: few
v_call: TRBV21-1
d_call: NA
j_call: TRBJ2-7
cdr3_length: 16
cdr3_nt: TGTGCCAGCAGCCTCGGACAGTCTCCTCGGAACGACGAGCAGTACTTC
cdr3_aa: CASSLGQSPRNDEQYF

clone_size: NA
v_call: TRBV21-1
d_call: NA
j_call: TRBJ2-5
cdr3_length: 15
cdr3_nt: TGTGCCAGCAGCGGGAAGGGACAGCTAGCGGAGACCCAGTACTTC
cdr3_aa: CASSGKGQLAETQYF

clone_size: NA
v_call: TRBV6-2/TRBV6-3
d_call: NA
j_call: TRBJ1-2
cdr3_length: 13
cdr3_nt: TGTGCCAGCAGTTACGGGCAGTCCTTCGGCTACACCTTC
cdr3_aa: CASSYGQSFGYTF

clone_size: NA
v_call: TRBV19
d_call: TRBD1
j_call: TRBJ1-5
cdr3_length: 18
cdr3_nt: TGTGCCAGTAGGCCAAAACAGGGGGTTGATTATAGCAATCAGCCCCAGCATTTT
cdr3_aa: CASRPKQGVDYSNQPQHF

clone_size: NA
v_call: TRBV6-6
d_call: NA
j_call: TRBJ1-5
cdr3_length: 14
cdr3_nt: TGTGCCAGCAGTTACATACAGCGCAATCAGCCCCAGCATTTT
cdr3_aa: CASSYIQRNQPQHF

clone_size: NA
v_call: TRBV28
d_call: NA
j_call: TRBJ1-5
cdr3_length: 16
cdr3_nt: TGTGCCAGCAGAGGGACATTGGCTAACGGCAATCAGCCCCAGCATTTT
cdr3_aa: CASRGTLANGNQPQHF

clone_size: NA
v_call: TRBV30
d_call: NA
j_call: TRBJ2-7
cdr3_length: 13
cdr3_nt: TGTGCCTGGAGTGGCGGGGTCGGCTACGAGCAGTACTTC
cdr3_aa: CAWSGGVGYEQYF

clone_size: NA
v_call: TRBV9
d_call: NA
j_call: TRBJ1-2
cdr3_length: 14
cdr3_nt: TGTGCCAGCAGCGTAGGTCTGGGCTCCTATGGCTACACCTTC
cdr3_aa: CASSVGLGSYGYTF